This TCR beta chain was recorded in a study of blood T cell repertoires in COVID-19. About the study: Acute and convalescent COVID-19 specimens originated in the United States, Italy and Spain. Nucleic acid was either cDNA or gDNA, and it came from T cells, B-cell-depleted T cells, or PBMCs.

The CDR3 loop spans 13 amino acids. Germline V CDR1 and CDR2: SGDLS, YYNGEE. V was pared by 3 bases and J by 5 bases, with 11 bases between. The data were produced by immunoSEQ multiplex PCR, yet TCRdb's version contains in-frame clones alone and is incomplete. Of about 210,000 clones in the sample, 89% were seen once. V usage is TRBV9 and J usage is TRBJ2-5; the D gene is possibly TRBD1 (5 bases). This receptor was obtained from a woman aged 40 to 49 with acute or convalescent COVID-19. Source material: peripheral blood. The CDR3 reads CASSAGSVETQYF. The CDR3, as DNA: TGTGCCAGCAGCGCAGGGTCCGTTGAGACCCAGTACTTC.